Listed here are 13 T cell receptor beta chains from one sample, sequenced in a study of response to subunit inactivated influenza vaccine. TCRdb fed the RT-PCR reads into MiXCR, producing one record per CDR3 protein. This table holds hundreds of thousands of distinct CDR3 sequences, approximately 7.1% found once. The sequencing used PBMCs from blood, collected roughly 24 months after vaccination. These receptor sequences come from a man aged 50 to 69 who received an inactivated influenza vaccine.

Many counts were recorded for this clonotype. The rearrangement uses TRBV18 and TRBJ2-3; D is ambiguous. Trimming left V 0 bases short and J 4 bases short, with 11 bases between. This CDR3 region has 15 residues. CDR1 is KGHSH, CDR2 LQKENI, per germline. The DNA for the CDR3 is TGTGCCAGCTCACCACCAGGGTACCCGGCAGATACGCAGTATTTT. Translation gives CASSPPGYPADTQYF.

The chain recombines TRBV12-3 or TRBV12-4 with TRBJ2-5; possibly TRBD1 for D (6 bases). The CDR3 consists of 14 residues. V was cut by 6 bases and J by 5 bases, with 16 bases left in between. CDR3 in DNA: TGTGCCAGCAGACCTACAGGGTCGGGGGAGACCCAGTACTTC. Protein sequence: CASRPTGSGETQYF.

The chain carries TRBV27 and TRBJ1-6; D perhaps matches TRBD1 (6 bases). There are 16 residues in the CDR3. The V gene's germline CDR1 is MNHEY and CDR2 SMNVEV (reference sequence). Trimming pared 2 bases from V and 9 bases from J, leaving 17 bases between. The CDR3 protein is CASSLRPQGRGSPLHF. As DNA, the CDR3 is TGTGCCAGCAGTTTAAGGCCACAGGGTCGAGGTTCACCCCTCCACTTT.

Only a few counts were recorded for this clonotype. V is TRBV2 and J is TRBJ2-3; D is unresolved. Per germline, CDR1 SNHLY and CDR2 FYNNEI. Trimming shortened V by 7 bases and J by 3 bases, and 11 bases separated the two germline ends. The CDR3 is 13 residues long. In nucleotides, the CDR3 is TGTGCCAGCACCAAAGGACGGACAGATACGCAGTATTTT. Residues: CASTKGRTDTQYF.

This clonotype came up a few times. V usage is TRBV4-3 and J usage is TRBJ2-3; D is perhaps TRBD2 (7 bases). The V end was cut by 1 base, the J end by 4 bases, with 15 bases between. CDR1 is LGHNA, CDR2 YSLEER, per germline. CDR3 length: 16 amino acids. The CDR3 DNA is TGCGCCAGCAGCCAAGGGGTAGGGGGGGCCGCAGATACGCAGTATTTT. It encodes CASSQGVGGAADTQYF.

Ten or more counts support this clonotype. The V and J genes are TRBV4-2 and TRBJ1-6, with D tentatively TRBD1 (5 bases). Germline V gene data show CDR1 as LGHNA and CDR2 as YNFKEQ. The CDR3 loop spans 15 amino acids. The V end was cut by 2 bases, the J end by 10 bases, with 15 bases between. In DNA, the CDR3 is TGTGCCAGCAGCCAACAAGGGGACCTTGGGTCACCCCTCCACTTT. Amino acid sequence: CASSQQGDLGSPLHF.

This clonotype was recorded a few times. V gene TRBV10-3 combines with J gene TRBJ2-5, with 7 bases aligning to TRBD1. This CDR3 region has 14 residues. V lost 6 bases to trimming and J lost 5 bases; unmatched junction nucleotides: 9. The germline V gene encodes CDR1 ENHRY and CDR2 SYGVKD. The CDR3 DNA reads as TGTGCCATCAGCGTAGGGGGCCCCGCGGAGACCCAGTACTTC. Its protein product is CAISVGGPAETQYF.

The genes are TRBV28 and TRBJ2-3; D might be TRBD1 (6 bases). Trimming left V 6 bases short and J 2 bases short, with 18 bases between. The CDR3 is 16 residues long. Germline V CDR1 and CDR2: MDHEN, SYDVKM. CDR3 residues: CASRKSRDTYTDTQYF. The CDR3 DNA reads as TGTGCCAGCAGGAAATCCCGGGACACCTACACAGATACGCAGTATTTT.

This clonotype showed up just a few times. This chain joins TRBV6-1 and TRBJ2-7; D might be TRBD1 or TRBD2, each matching 5 bases. Germline-derived CDR1 and CDR2 are MNHNS and SASEGT. Trimming cost V 9 bases and J 6 bases, with 9 bases left between them. The CDR3 is 10 residues long. This CDR3 reads CASGGPEQYF. The CDR3 nucleotides read TGTGCCAGTGGGGGTCCCGAGCAGTACTTC.

V is TRBV20-1 and J is TRBJ2-1; the match to TRBD2 covers 8 bases. The CDR3 is made up of 13 amino acids. V lost 3 bases to trimming and J lost 7 bases; unmatched junction nucleotides: 5. Germline V gene sequence: CDR1 DFQATT, CDR2 SNEGSKA (reference sequence). The CDR3 spells CSASGGAGNEQFF. In DNA, the CDR3 is TGCAGTGCTAGCGGGGGGGCCGGTAATGAGCAGTTCTTC.

The chain couples TRBV29-1 to TRBJ2-3; D is unresolved. The CDR3 is 14 residues long. Trimming stripped 8 bases from V and 3 bases from J, with 18 bases between. CDR1 and CDR2 (germline): SQVTM, ANQGSEA. CDR3 nucleotide sequence: TGCAGCCTTGTAGTAGGGTCGGGTACAGATACGCAGTATTTT. It is translated as CSLVVGSGTDTQYF.

This clonotype was recorded at least ten times. The chain is built from TRBV13 and TRBJ1-4, with a possible D match to TRBD1 (5 bases). The V end was cut by 0 bases, the J end by 7 bases, with 12 bases between. The CDR3 contains 15 residues. Germline-derived CDR1 and CDR2 are PRHDT and FYEKMQ (reference sequence). Written as DNA, the CDR3 is TGTGCCAGCAGCTTAGGCCTATCGGACACTGAAAAACTGTTTTTT. It translates to CASSLGLSDTEKLFF.

This clonotype has ten or more counts. J is TRBJ2-2 and V is TRBV5-5; the match to TRBD1 covers 9 bases. Germline V gene sequence: CDR1 SGHKS, CDR2 YYEKEE (reference sequence). The CDR3 has 17 amino acids. The junction had 5 bases not matched to a gene; V was cut back by 0 bases and J by 2 bases. CDR3 nucleotide sequence: TGTGCCAGCAGCTTGGATTGGGACAGGGTCAACACCGGGGAGCTGTTTTTT. Amino acids: CASSLDWDRVNTGELFF.